This T cell receptor beta chain was obtained from a study of shared clonotypes between healthy human individuals. Assay: immunoSEQ multiplex PCR; the TCRdb copy retains only in-frame clones and omits some. The sample gives some 2.4 million clones, under 95% of which show up once; 0.36% is in the top ten. The CDR3 extends over 15 amino acids. The germline V gene encodes CDR1 SNHLY and CDR2 FYNNEI. The germline V and J ends were trimmed by 6 bases and 5 bases, with 19 bases remaining between them. The clonotype originates from a man between 18 and 29 years old in good health. Some clones in this sample may be carry-over from other donors' samples. Sequenced: naive CD4+ T cells from PBMCs. Subset noted: CD45RA+ positively selected. This chain uses TRBV2 with TRBJ2-5; D is uncertain. Here the CDR3 DNA reads TGTGCCAGCAGGCTTGGGTTAACCCCACGGGAGACCCAGTACTTC. Translation gives CASRLGLTPRETQYF.